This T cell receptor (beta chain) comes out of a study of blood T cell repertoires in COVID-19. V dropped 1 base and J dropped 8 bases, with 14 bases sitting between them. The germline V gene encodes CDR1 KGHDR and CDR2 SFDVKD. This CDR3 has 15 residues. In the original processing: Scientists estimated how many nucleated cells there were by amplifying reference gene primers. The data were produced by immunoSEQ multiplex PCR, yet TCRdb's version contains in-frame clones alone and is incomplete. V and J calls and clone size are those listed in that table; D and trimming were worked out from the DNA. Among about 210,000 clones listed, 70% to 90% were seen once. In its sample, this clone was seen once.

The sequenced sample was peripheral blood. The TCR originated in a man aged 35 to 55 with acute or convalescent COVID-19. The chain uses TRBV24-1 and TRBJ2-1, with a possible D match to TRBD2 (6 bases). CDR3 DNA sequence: TGTGCCACCAGTGATTTATCGGGAGTGGTCGATGAGCAGTTCTTC. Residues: CATSDLSGVVDEQFF.